A single sample gave rise to the 9 T cell receptor beta chains below, sequenced in a study of T-cell reconstitution after alpha-beta-depleted transplantation in children (dated by TCRdb to the mid-2010s). What this sample's time point label stands for: day 60 (about 2 months) after transplantation. The sample's treatment or condition, from its label and the paper: allogeneic hematopoietic cell transplantation with graft depleted of TCRalphabeta T cells and CD19 B cells. Library method: PCR. Sequencing instrument: Illumina HiSeq 2500. TCR library preparation used molecular barcoding, with unique molecular identifiers applied to normalize quantification of the TCRbeta repertoire. TCRdb's own reprocessing of the public reads used fastp at Q25 and MiXCR and kept productive beta chains. Entries that share a CDR3 protein sequence are merged under the most common genes and DNA. The sample table records 28,000 or so distinct CDR3 sequences; roughly 19% of these occur just once. 35% of the sample goes to the ten largest clones.

The sequencing used PBMCs, mostly from graft donor cells, collected 60 days after TCRalphabeta/CD19-depleted stem cell transplant. The receptors derive from a male patient between 2 and 10 years old who had a stem cell transplant for acute lymphoblastic leukemia, so the T cells may come from the graft donor.

A remark on this clonotype: The CDR3 ends on some other residue instead of the conserved phenylalanine or tryptophan, so this is likely a read error. The genes are TRBV2 and TRBJ1-4; D is unresolved. V lost 6 bases and J 4 bases, leaving 24 bases between the germline ends. The CDR3 spans 18 residues. In germline, CDR1 is SNHLY, CDR2 FYNNEI. The CDR3 bases are TGTGCCAGCAGCGCTACCAAGGTTGGAGGGTCCTATAATGAAAAACTGTTTATT. Its protein product is CASSATKVGGSYNEKLFI.

This clonotype was observed a handful of times. The chain recombines TRBV7-2 with TRBJ2-3, with D possibly being TRBD2 (5 bases). This CDR3 contains 13 residues. V was trimmed by 5 bases and J by 7 bases, leaving 13 bases between them. The V gene's germline CDR1 is SGHTA and CDR2 FQGNSA. The chain's CDR3 is CASSTWTGNTQYF. The CDR3 bases are TGTGCCAGCAGCACCTGGACTGGAAATACGCAGTATTTT.

This clonotype turned up a few times. The chain links TRBV20-1 to TRBJ1-4; D is ambiguous. This CDR3 region has 15 residues. Looked up from germline, CDR1 is DFQATT and CDR2 is SNEGSKA (reference sequence). V lost 0 bases and J lost 8, with 16 bases in between. The CDR3 is CSARDGWGGREKLFF. Here the CDR3 DNA reads TGCAGTGCTAGAGATGGGTGGGGAGGACGGGAAAAACTGTTTTTT.

This clonotype showed up just once. The genes are TRBV24-1 and TRBJ1-2; D perhaps matches TRBD1 (6 bases). The CDR3 totals 14 residues. Germline values: CDR1 KGHDR, CDR2 SFDVKD. V was trimmed by 2 bases and J by 6 bases, leaving 12 bases between them. In DNA form, the CDR3 reads TGTGCCACCAGTGATTCACAGGGCGGTGATGGCTACACCTTC. Translating gives CATSDSQGGDGYTF.

V usage is TRBV30 and J usage is TRBJ2-1; D is perhaps TRBD2 (6 bases). This CDR3 contains 15 residues. The germline V gene encodes CDR1 GTSNPN and CDR2 SVGIG (reference sequence). Trimming stripped 6 bases from V and 8 bases from J, with 23 bases between. The CDR3 loop reads CACDEAGPRLDEQFF. Here the CDR3 DNA reads TGTGCCTGTGATGAGGCGGGGCCGCGATTGGATGAGCAGTTCTTC.

In this sample, this clonotype turned up many times. The chain combines TRBV20-1 with TRBJ2-3, with TRBD2 identical over 9 bases. CDR3 size: 15 residues. Germline CDR1 reads DFQATT; CDR2 reads SNEGSKA (reference sequence). V was pared by 6 bases and J by 1 base, with 8 bases of the junction left unmatched. CDR3 protein: CSALSGGGRTDTQYF. The CDR3, as DNA: TGCAGTGCACTTAGCGGGGGAGGTCGCACAGATACGCAGTATTTT.

This clonotype came up a few times. The chain couples TRBV12-3 or TRBV12-4 to TRBJ1-5; 7 nucleotides align to TRBD1. This CDR3 is built from 16 residues. V lost 5 bases and J lost 11; bases outside the gene matches: 18. CDR3 sequence reads: CASSKAGARGLGSQHF. DNA for the CDR3: TGTGCCAGCAGTAAGGCCGGTGCGAGGGGGCTAGGGTCCCAGCATTTT.

This clonotype showed up many times. The chain uses TRBV5-5 and TRBJ2-7; no reliable D call. This CDR3 is 12 amino acids long. V lost 1 base to trimming and J lost 0 bases, with 2 bases between them. The germline V gene has CDR1 SGHKS and CDR2 YYEKEE (reference sequence). The CDR3 spells CASSLPSYEQYF. The CDR3, as DNA: TGTGCCAGCAGCTTGCCCTCCTACGAGCAGTACTTC. The variable domain in full, completed from reference TRBV5-5 and TRBJ2-7, reads DAGVTQSPTHLIKTRGQQVTLRCSPISGHKSVSWYQQVLGQGPQFIFQYYEKEERGRGNFPDRFSARQFPNYSSELNVNALLLGDSALYLCASSLPSYEQYFGPGTRLTVT.

The chain combines TRBV10-2 with TRBJ2-7, with 7 bases lining up with TRBD1. J was trimmed by 2 bases and V by 2 bases; bases with no gene match: 3. This CDR3 region has 14 residues. CDR1 is WSHSY and CDR2 is SAAADI in the germline V gene. CDR3 sequence reads: CASSEPGQAYEQYF. CDR3 nucleotides: TGCGCCAGCAGTGAGCCAGGACAGGCCTACGAGCAGTACTTC.